These 14 T cell receptor beta chains came from one sample sequenced in a study of OX40 agonist ivuxolimab in advanced cancers. TCRdb's table, derived via immunoSEQ multiplex PCR, lists solely in-frame clones and lacks some. The sample lists fewer than 85,000 clones, around four fifths seen once, with roughly 5.4% in the top ten. Sample: CD4+ or CD8+ T cells sorted from blood, taken in a trial of the OX40 agonist ivuxolimab. Receptors originate from an adult with an advanced solid tumor such as melanoma, head and neck, liver or kidney cancer.

Details on this clone: Other DNA sequences in this sample translate to the same CDR3. The chain couples TRBV18 to TRBJ2-3; 7 positions match TRBD1. The CDR3 contains 15 residues. The germline CDR1 and CDR2 sequences are KGHSH and LQKENI. The junction had 5 bases not matched to a gene; V was cut back by 2 bases and J by 3 bases. Written as DNA, the CDR3 is TGTGCCAGCTCACCAGGACAGGTCAGGACAGATACGCAGTATTTT. Amino acid sequence: CASSPGQVRTDTQYF.

In this sample, this clone turned up a few times. V is TRBV6-6 and J is TRBJ1-5; D unclear. Trimming pared 2 bases from V and 0 bases from J, leaving 8 bases between. The CDR3 is 15 residues long. Germline-derived CDR1 and CDR2 are MNHNY and SVGAGI (reference sequence). The CDR3 nucleotides are TGTGCCAGCAGTTACAGGACTGATAGCAATCAGCCCCAGCATTTT. Translation gives CASSYRTDSNQPQHF.

This clone is a singleton in its sample. The chain recombines TRBV4-1 with TRBJ2-5; D not resolved. V was pared by 0 bases and J by 7 bases, with 18 bases between. The CDR3 spans 16 residues. The germline V gene encodes CDR1 MGHRA and CDR2 YSYEKL. DNA of the CDR3: TGCGCCAGCAGCCAAGAAGAGCTAGGGCAATTCGTGACCCAGTACTTC. It translates to CASSQEELGQFVTQYF.

J is TRBJ2-7 and V is TRBV6-5; 10 bases map to TRBD1. CDR3 length: 15 residues. V lost 6 bases, J lost 3 bases, and 8 bases stayed unmatched. Germline V gene lookup returns CDR1 MNHEY and CDR2 SVGAGI. The CDR3 sequence: CASRSGQGGFYEQYF. CDR3 nucleotide sequence: TGTGCCAGCAGATCCGGACAGGGGGGATTCTACGAGCAGTACTTC.

The chain is built from TRBV28 and TRBJ1-3, with a possible D match to TRBD1 (6 bases). The ends were cut back, 1 base at V and 0 bases at J, with 10 bases in the middle. Looked up from germline, CDR1 is MDHEN and CDR2 is SYDVKM. The length of the CDR3 is 16 residues. The CDR3 bases are TGTGCCAGCAGTTTATCAGGGGACATCTCTGGAAACACCATATATTTT. It is translated as CASSLSGDISGNTIYF.

The V and J genes are TRBV19 and TRBJ2-7; 8 bases map to TRBD1. CDR1 is LNHDA, CDR2 SQIVND, per germline (reference sequence). Unmatched junction bases numbered 8, after V lost 7 bases and J lost 3 bases. The CDR3 is 14 residues long. The CDR3 loop is CASTIGTGNYEQYF. Here the CDR3 DNA reads TGTGCCAGTACCATCGGGACAGGCAACTACGAGCAGTACTTC.

The V call is TRBV9, the J call TRBJ1-2, with 10 bases aligning to TRBD1. Germline trimming cut 5 bases from V and 3 bases from J; bases unmatched to any gene: 10. The CDR3 totals 16 residues. The V gene's germline CDR1 is SGDLS and CDR2 YYNGEE. The CDR3 reads CASSPVRQGAYYGYTF. As DNA, the CDR3 is TGTGCCAGCAGTCCAGTTCGACAGGGGGCCTACTATGGCTACACCTTC. The full variable domain, completed using reference TRBV9 and TRBJ1-2, is DSGVTQTPKHLITATGQRVTLRCSPRSGDLSVYWYQQSLDQGLQFLIQYYNGEERAKGNILERFSAQQFPDLHSELNLSSLELGDSALYFCASSPVRQGAYYGYTFGSGTRLTVV.

The chain couples TRBV7-6 to TRBJ2-3; TRBD1 matches 8 bases. The V gene end was trimmed by 2 bases and the J gene end by 7 bases; junction bases not matched to a gene: 8. This CDR3 is built from 15 residues. Per germline, CDR1 SGHVS and CDR2 FNYEAQ. CDR3 sequence (DNA): TGTGCCAGCAGCTTATTTGGGACAGGAAGGAATACGCAGTATTTT. Its protein product is CASSLFGTGRNTQYF.

This clone has just a few counts. The chain employs TRBV28 and TRBJ1-1; D unclear. V lost 7 bases, J lost 5 bases, and 17 bases lay in between. The CDR3 runs 14 residues. Germline loops: CDR1 MDHEN, CDR2 SYDVKM. The CDR3 sequence: CASITPGRATEAFF. The CDR3 DNA follows: TGTGCCAGCATCACGCCGGGGAGGGCAACTGAAGCTTTCTTT.

The chain combines TRBV27 with TRBJ1-1; D uncertain. This CDR3 has 15 residues. Per germline, CDR1 MNHEY and CDR2 SMNVEV (reference sequence). The ends were cut back, 5 bases at V and 0 bases at J, with 13 bases in the middle. The CDR3 DNA follows: TGTGCCAGCAGTCCCCGACTTCGCATGAACACTGAAGCTTTCTTT. Translating gives CASSPRLRMNTEAFF.

The chain has TRBV19 and TRBJ1-1, with 8 bases matching TRBD1. Germline trimming cut 1 base from V and 7 bases from J; bases unmatched to any gene: 5. CDR1 is LNHDA, CDR2 SQIVND, per germline (reference sequence). The CDR3 is 14 amino acids. CDR3 loop: CASSIVQGAVEAFF. CDR3 DNA sequence: TGTGCCAGTAGTATAGTTCAGGGGGCGGTTGAAGCTTTCTTT.

On this clone itself: Relative to the germline gene, one junction end is altered; a read error may explain this. J is TRBJ1-1 and V is TRBV7-9; 10 bases align to TRBD1. The germline V gene encodes CDR1 SEHNR and CDR2 FQNEAQ (reference sequence). This CDR3 region has 15 residues. CDR3 residues: CASSHRQGAGTEAFF. The DNA for the CDR3 is TGCGCCAGCAGCCACAGACAGGGGGCGGGCACTGAAGCTTTCTTT.

The chain links TRBV19 to TRBJ2-3, with 7 bases fitting TRBD1. Per germline, CDR1 LNHDA and CDR2 SQIVND (reference sequence). The trim removed 4 bases at V and 0 bases at J, leaving 13 bases unmatched. This CDR3 has 18 amino acids. DNA of the CDR3: TGTGCCAGTAGTACCCCCTTTGACAGGGAACCTAGCACAGATACGCAGTATTTT. Translated, it gives CASSTPFDREPSTDTQYF.

J is TRBJ2-5 and V is TRBV4-1; perhaps D is TRBD1 or TRBD2 (5 bases each). This CDR3 comprises 17 residues. Trimming stripped 1 base from V and 2 bases from J, with 17 bases between. Germline assignment: CDR1 MGHRA and CDR2 YSYEKL. Written as DNA, the CDR3 is TGCGCCAGCAGCCAAGTCTCTCAGGGAGTGGGGCAAGAGACCCAGTACTTC. Residues: CASSQVSQGVGQETQYF.